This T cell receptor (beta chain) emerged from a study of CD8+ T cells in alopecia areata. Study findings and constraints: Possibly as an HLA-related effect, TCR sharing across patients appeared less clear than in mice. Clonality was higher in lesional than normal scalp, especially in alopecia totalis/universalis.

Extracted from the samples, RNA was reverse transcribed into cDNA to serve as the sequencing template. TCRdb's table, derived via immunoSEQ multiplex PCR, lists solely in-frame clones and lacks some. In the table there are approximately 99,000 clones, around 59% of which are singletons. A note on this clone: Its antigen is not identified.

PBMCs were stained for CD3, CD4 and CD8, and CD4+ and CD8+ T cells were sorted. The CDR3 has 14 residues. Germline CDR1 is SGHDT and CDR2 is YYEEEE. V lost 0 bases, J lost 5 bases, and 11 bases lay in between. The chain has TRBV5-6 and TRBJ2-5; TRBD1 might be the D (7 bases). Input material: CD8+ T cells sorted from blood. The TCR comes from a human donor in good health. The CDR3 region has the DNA TGTGCCAGCAGCTTGGCCGGAGGGGGCGAGACCCAGTACTTC. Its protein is CASSLAGGGETQYF.